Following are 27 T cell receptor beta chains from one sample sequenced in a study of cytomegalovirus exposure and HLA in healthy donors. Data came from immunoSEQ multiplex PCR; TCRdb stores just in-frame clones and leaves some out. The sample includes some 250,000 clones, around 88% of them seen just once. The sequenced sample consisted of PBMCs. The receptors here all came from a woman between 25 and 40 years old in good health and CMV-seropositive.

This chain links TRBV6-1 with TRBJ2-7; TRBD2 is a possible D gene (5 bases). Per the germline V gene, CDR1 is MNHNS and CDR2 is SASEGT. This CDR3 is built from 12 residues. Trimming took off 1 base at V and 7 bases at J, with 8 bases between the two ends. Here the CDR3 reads CASSEVLVEQYF. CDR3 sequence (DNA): TGTGCCAGCAGTGAAGTACTAGTTGAGCAGTACTTC.

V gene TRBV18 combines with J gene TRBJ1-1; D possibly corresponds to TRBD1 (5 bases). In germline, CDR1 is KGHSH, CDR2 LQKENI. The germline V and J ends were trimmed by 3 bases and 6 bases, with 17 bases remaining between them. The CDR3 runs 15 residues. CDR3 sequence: CASSPTISGESEAFF. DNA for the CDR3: TGTGCCAGCTCACCTACTATCTCGGGGGAATCTGAAGCTTTCTTT.

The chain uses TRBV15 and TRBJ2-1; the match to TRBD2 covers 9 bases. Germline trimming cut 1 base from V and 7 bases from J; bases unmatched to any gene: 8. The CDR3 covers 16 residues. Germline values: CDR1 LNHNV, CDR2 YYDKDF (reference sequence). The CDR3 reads CATSRGVAGVYNEQFF. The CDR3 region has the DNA TGTGCCACCAGCAGAGGAGTAGCGGGAGTATATAATGAGCAGTTCTTC. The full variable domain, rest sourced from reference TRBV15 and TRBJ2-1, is DAMVIQNPRYQVTQFGKPVTLSCSQTLNHNVMYWYQQKSSQAPKLLFHYYDKDFNNEADTPDNFQSRRPNTSFCFLDIRSPGLGDTAMYLCATSRGVAGVYNEQFFGPGTRLTVL.

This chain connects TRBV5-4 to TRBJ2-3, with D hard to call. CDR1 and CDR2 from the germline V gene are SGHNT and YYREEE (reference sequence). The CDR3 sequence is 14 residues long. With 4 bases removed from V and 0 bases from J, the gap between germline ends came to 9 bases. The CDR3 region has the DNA TGTGCCAGCAGCCCCGCGGCCAGCACAGATACGCAGTATTTT. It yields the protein CASSPAASTDTQYF.

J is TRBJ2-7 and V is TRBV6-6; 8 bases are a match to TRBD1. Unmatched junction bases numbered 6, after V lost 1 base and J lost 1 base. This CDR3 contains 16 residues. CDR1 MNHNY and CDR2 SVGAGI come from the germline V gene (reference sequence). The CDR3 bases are TGTGCCAGCAGTTACTTCTCCGGGACAGGTTCCTACGAGCAGTACTTC. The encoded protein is CASSYFSGTGSYEQYF.

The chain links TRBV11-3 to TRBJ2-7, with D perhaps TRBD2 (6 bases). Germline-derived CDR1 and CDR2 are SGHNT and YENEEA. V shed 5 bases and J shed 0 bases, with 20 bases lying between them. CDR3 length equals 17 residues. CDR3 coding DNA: TGTGCCAGCAGCCGTTTACTGGGGGGAAGAAGCTCCTACGAGCAGTACTTC. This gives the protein CASSRLLGGRSSYEQYF.

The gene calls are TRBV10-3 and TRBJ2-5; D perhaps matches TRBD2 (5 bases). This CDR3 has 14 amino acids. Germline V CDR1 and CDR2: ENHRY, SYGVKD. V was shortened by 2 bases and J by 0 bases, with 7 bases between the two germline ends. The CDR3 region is CAISENGDQETQYF. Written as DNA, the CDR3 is TGTGCCATCAGTGAGAACGGGGACCAAGAGACCCAGTACTTC.

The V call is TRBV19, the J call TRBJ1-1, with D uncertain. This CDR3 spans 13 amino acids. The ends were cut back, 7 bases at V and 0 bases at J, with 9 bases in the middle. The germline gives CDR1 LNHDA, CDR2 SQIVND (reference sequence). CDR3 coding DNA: TGTGCCAGTACGGCGGGTTTGAACACTGAAGCTTTCTTT. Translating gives CASTAGLNTEAFF.

CDR3 residues: CASSPGRGPEQYF. The CDR3 nucleotides read TGTGCCAGCAGTCCAGGACGGGGTCCCGAGCAGTACTTC. The gene calls are TRBV28 and TRBJ2-7, with D perhaps TRBD2 (5 bases). The CDR3 consists of 13 residues. V dropped 5 bases and J dropped 6 bases, with 14 bases sitting between them. The germline V gene encodes CDR1 MDHEN and CDR2 SYDVKM. The variable domain in full, completed from reference TRBV28 and TRBJ2-7, reads DVKVTQSSRYLVKRTGEKVFLECVQDMDHENMFWYRQDPGLGLRLIYFSYDVKMKEKGDIPEGYSVSREKKERFSLILESASTNQTSMYLCASSPGRGPEQYFGPGTRLTVT.

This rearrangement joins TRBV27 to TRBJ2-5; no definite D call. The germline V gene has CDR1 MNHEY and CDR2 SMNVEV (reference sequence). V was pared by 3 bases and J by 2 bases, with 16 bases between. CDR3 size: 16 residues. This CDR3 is CASSFGPTLPQETQYF. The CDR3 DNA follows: TGTGCCAGCAGTTTTGGTCCTACCCTCCCTCAAGAGACCCAGTACTTC.

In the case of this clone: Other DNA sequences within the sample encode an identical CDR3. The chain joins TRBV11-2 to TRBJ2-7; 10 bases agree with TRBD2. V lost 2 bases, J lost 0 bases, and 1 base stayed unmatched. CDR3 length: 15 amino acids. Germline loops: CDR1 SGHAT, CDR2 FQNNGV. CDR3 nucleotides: TGTGCCAGCAGCTTATCTAGCGGGAGCTCCTACGAGCAGTACTTC. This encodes CASSLSSGSSYEQYF.

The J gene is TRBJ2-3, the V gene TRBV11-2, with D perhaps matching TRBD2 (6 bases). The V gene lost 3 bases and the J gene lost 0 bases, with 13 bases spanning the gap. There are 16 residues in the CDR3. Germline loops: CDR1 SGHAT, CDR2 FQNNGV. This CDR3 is CASSFGGLRSTDTQYF. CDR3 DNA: TGTGCCAGCAGCTTTGGGGGGTTACGGAGCACAGATACGCAGTATTTT.

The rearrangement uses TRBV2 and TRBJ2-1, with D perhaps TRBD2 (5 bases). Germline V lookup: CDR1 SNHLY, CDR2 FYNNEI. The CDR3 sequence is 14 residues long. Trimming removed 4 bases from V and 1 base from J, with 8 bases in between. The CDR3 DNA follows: TGTGCCAGCAGTGGAGGGAGTTCCTACAATGAGCAGTTCTTC. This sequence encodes CASSGGSSYNEQFF.

The CDR3 sequence is CASSQESSGVYEQYF. The CDR3 region has the DNA TGCGCCAGCAGCCAAGAATCTAGCGGCGTTTACGAGCAGTACTTC. The chain uses TRBV4-1 and TRBJ2-7; TRBD2 matches at 7 bases. Germline V CDR1 and CDR2: MGHRA, YSYEKL. Trimming cost V 0 bases and J 4 bases; bases outside gene matches: 6. CDR3 size: 15 residues.

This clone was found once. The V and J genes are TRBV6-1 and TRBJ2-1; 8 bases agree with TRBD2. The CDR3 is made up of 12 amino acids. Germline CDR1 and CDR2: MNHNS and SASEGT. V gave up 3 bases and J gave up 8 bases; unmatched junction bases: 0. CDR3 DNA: TGTGCCAGCAGTGAGCGGGAGGATGAGCAGTTCTTC. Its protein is CASSEREDEQFF.

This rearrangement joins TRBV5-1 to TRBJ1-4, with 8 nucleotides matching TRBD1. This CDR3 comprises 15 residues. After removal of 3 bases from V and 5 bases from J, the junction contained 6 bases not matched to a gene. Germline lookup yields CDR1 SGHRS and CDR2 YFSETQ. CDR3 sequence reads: CASSSGQGQNEKLFF. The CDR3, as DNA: TGCGCCAGCAGCTCCGGACAGGGCCAAAATGAAAAACTGTTTTTT. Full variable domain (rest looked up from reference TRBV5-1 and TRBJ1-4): KAGVTQTPRYLIKTRGQQVTLSCSPISGHRSVSWYQQTPGQGLQFLFEYFSETQRNKGNFPGRFSGRQFSNSRSEMNVSTLELGDSALYLCASSSGQGQNEKLFFGSGTQLSVL.

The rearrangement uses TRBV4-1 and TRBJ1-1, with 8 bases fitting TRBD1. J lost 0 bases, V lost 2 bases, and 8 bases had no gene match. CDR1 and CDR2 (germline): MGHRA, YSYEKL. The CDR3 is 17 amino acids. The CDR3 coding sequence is TGCGCCAGCAGCCAACCGGGACAGGTGAGCTTGAACACTGAAGCTTTCTTT. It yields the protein CASSQPGQVSLNTEAFF.

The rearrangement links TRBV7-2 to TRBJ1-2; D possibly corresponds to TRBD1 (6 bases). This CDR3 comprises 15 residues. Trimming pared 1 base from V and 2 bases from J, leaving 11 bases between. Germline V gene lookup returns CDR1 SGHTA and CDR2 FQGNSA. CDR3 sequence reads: CASSLGGGQNYGYTF. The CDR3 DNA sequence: TGTGCCAGCAGCTTAGGAGGTGGACAGAACTATGGCTACACCTTC.

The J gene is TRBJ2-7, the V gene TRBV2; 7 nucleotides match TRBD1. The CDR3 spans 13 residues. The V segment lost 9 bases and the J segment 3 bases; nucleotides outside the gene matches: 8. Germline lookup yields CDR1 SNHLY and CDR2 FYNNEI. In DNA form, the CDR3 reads TGTGCCAGATCCGGGACAGATGGCTACGAGCAGTACTTC. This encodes CARSGTDGYEQYF.

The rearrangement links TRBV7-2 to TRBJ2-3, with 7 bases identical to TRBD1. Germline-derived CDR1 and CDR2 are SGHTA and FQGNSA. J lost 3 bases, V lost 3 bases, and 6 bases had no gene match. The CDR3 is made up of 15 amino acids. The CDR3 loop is CASSFTGTVTDTQYF. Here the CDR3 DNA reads TGTGCCAGCAGCTTCACCGGGACAGTAACAGATACGCAGTATTTT.

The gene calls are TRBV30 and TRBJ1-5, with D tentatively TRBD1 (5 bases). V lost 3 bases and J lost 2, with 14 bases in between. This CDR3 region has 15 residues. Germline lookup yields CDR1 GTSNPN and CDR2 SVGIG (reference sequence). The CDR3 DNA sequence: TGTGCCTGGAGCCGGGTAGGGGTGGGCAATCAGCCCCAGCATTTT. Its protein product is CAWSRVGVGNQPQHF.

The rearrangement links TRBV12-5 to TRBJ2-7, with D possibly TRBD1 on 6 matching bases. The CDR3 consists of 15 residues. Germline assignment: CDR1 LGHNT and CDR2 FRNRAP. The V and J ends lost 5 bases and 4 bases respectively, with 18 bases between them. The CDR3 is CASGLVSQGGYEQYF. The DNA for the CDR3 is TGTGCTAGTGGTCTCGTGAGCCAAGGGGGTTACGAGCAGTACTTC.

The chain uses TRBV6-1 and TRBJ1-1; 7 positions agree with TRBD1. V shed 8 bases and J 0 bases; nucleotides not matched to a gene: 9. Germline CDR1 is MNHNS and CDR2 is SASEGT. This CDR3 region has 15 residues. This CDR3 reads CASRLQTGLNTEAFF. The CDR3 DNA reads TGTGCCAGCCGATTACAGACAGGGCTGAACACTGAAGCTTTCTTT.

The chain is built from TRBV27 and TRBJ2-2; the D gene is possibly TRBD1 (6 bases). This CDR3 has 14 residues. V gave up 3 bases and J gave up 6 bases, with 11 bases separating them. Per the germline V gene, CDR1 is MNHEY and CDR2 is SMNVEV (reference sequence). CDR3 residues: CASSFGTPAGELFF. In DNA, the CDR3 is TGTGCCAGCAGTTTCGGGACACCGGCCGGGGAGCTGTTTTTT.

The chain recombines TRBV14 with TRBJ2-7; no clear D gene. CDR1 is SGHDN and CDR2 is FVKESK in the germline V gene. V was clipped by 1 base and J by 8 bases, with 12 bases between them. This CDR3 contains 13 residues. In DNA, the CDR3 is TGTGCCAGCAGCCAAGGCCTCCCGCGAAAGCAGTACTTC. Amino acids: CASSQGLPRKQYF.

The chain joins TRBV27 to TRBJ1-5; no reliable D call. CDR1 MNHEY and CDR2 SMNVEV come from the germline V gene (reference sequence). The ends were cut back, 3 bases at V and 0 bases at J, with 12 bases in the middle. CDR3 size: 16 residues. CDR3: CASSLIADYSNQPQHF. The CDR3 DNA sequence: TGTGCCAGCAGTTTGATTGCGGATTATAGCAATCAGCCCCAGCATTTT.

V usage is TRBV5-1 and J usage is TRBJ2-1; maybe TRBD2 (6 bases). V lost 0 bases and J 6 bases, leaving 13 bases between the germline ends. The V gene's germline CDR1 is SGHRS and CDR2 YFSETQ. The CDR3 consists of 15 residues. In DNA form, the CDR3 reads TGCGCCAGCAGCTTGGGGCAGGGACTCCTCAATGAGCAGTTCTTC. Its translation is CASSLGQGLLNEQFF.